Shown below are 4 T cell receptor beta chains from a single sample sequenced in a study of Graves' ophthalmopathy and Graves' hyperthyroidism. The study amplified TCR beta CDR3 regions using RNA transcripts. First-round RT-PCR employed HTBI primers, with a second-round multiplex PCR after it. One entry per CDR3 protein, called by TCRdb with MiXCR from the multiplex PCR reads. Counted here are about 620,000 distinct CDR3 sequences, over 20% occurring once; the ten biggest clones make up roughly 6.9%. Sequenced material: peripheral blood. The source of these receptors is a woman under 30 with stable Graves' hyperthyroidism. Some clones in this sample may be carry-over from other donors' samples.

The sample holds many counts of this clonotype. This chain links TRBV5-1 with TRBJ1-5, with no clear D. The CDR3 sequence is 13 residues long. Germline CDR1 reads SGHRS; CDR2 reads YFSETQ. V lost 9 bases and J lost 0, with 10 bases in between. In DNA, the CDR3 is TGCGCCAACCGGACGGATAGCAATCAGCCCCAGCATTTT. Amino acid sequence: CANRTDSNQPQHF.

This clonotype showed up many times. This chain connects TRBV15 to TRBJ1-1; D is perhaps TRBD1 (6 bases). Between the trimmed V and J ends, which lost 0 bases and 0 bases, there was a span of 8 bases. Germline-derived CDR1 and CDR2 are LNHNV and YYDKDF (reference sequence). CDR3 length: 15 residues. The CDR3 protein is CATSREGDMNTEAFF. The CDR3 nucleotides are TGTGCCACCAGCAGAGAGGGGGACATGAACACTGAAGCTTTCTTT.

There are many counts of this clonotype. A much larger clonotype is one base distant, so this may be a read error. This chain connects TRBV6-5 to TRBJ1-6; 7 nucleotides match TRBD1. Losses at the gene ends were 2 bases for V and 7 bases for J; bases not matched to a gene: 11. Germline V gene sequence: CDR1 MNHEY, CDR2 SVGAGI. The length of the CDR3 is 17 residues. CDR3 in amino acids: CASSYIFRGRGNSPLHF. The DNA of the CDR3 is TGTGCCAGCAGTTACATCTTCCGGGGCAGGGGGAATTCACCCCTCCACTTT.

This clonotype was detected many times. The chain has TRBV5-1 and TRBJ2-7, with D possibly being TRBD2 (6 bases). Germline CDR1 reads SGHRS; CDR2 reads YFSETQ. CDR3 length: 14 residues. V was shortened by 2 bases and J by 3 bases, with 12 bases between the two germline ends. CDR3 DNA sequence: TGCGCCAGCAGCTTCCGGGACTCAAACTACGAGCAGTACTTC. Translated, it gives CASSFRDSNYEQYF.